Below are 21 T cell receptor beta chains sequenced from a single sample in a study of cytomegalovirus exposure and HLA in healthy donors. A multiplex PCR was run with 60 Vbeta primers and 13 Jbeta primers. Only in-frame clones appear in the TCRdb table, and some are missing; sequencing was by immunoSEQ multiplex PCR. In total, the table holds more than 130,000 clones. Sequences were obtained from PBMCs. These receptors were collected from a man aged 40-49 years in good health and CMV-seronegative.

The chain recombines TRBV5-6 with TRBJ1-2, with TRBD1 matching over 8 bases. The V gene's germline CDR1 is SGHDT and CDR2 YYEEEE. The CDR3 has 17 amino acids. After removal of 2 bases from V and 3 bases from J, the junction contained 12 bases not matched to a gene. CDR3 nucleotides: TGTGCCAGCAGCTTATTTTTTCAGGGGGCGCGCGACTATGGCTACACCTTC. Protein: CASSLFFQGARDYGYTF.

CDR3 nucleotide sequence: TGTGCCAGCAGCTTGGGTCTTGGGACAGGGGATACCCAGTACTTC. Its protein product is CASSLGLGTGDTQYF. The V call is TRBV5-4, the J call TRBJ2-5; 10 nucleotides match TRBD1. Germline loops: CDR1 SGHNT, CDR2 YYREEE (reference sequence). Trimming at V came to 0 bases and at J to 8 bases, leaving 7 bases not matched to a gene. This CDR3 region has 15 residues.

The chain employs TRBV27 and TRBJ1-1, with 7 bases matching TRBD1. The V and J ends lost 3 bases and 0 bases, in that order; junction bases with no gene match: 7. Germline V gene lookup returns CDR1 MNHEY and CDR2 SMNVEV (reference sequence). This CDR3 comprises 16 residues. CDR3 sequence: CASSFKAQGMNTEAFF. CDR3 coding DNA: TGTGCCAGCAGTTTTAAGGCACAGGGGATGAACACTGAAGCTTTCTTT.

This rearrangement joins TRBV7-3 to TRBJ2-4; the match to TRBD2 covers 9 bases. V shed 9 bases and J 4 bases; nucleotides not matched to a gene: 4. This CDR3 has 13 residues. CDR1 is SGHTA and CDR2 is FQGTGA in the germline V gene. CDR3 in amino acids: CASPTSGKNIQYF. CDR3 DNA: TGTGCCAGTCCTACTAGCGGGAAAAACATTCAGTACTTC.

This chain joins TRBV5-1 and TRBJ2-7; D is possibly TRBD2 (6 bases). This CDR3 contains 17 residues. Germline CDR1 is SGHRS and CDR2 is YFSETQ. The V gene lost 0 bases and the J gene lost 0 bases, with 16 bases spanning the gap. The CDR3 reads CASSLGFSGDSSYEQYF. Written as DNA, the CDR3 is TGCGCCAGCAGCTTGGGGTTTAGCGGCGATAGCTCCTACGAGCAGTACTTC.

CDR3 loop: CASSLGANREAFF. The CDR3, as DNA: TGTGCCAGCAGCTTAGGTGCTAATCGCGAAGCTTTCTTT. This chain uses TRBV7-9 with TRBJ1-1; no reliable D call. The CDR3 length is 13 residues. Trimming left V 1 base short and J 8 bases short, with 11 bases between. Germline CDR1 is SEHNR and CDR2 is FQNEAQ (reference sequence).

The V gene is TRBV6-5, the J gene TRBJ1-3, with a tentative D call TRBD1 (5 bases). Germline assignment: CDR1 MNHEY and CDR2 SVGAGI. This CDR3 has 13 residues. V lost 8 bases and J lost 0, with 8 bases in between. The CDR3 DNA follows: TGTGCCAGCCAAGACAGCTCTGGAAACACCATATATTTT. Amino acids: CASQDSSGNTIYF.

V gene TRBV7-2 combines with J gene TRBJ2-4, with D possibly matching TRBD2 (6 bases). The CDR3 sequence is 14 residues long. Trimming shortened V by 3 bases and J by 5 bases, and 11 bases separated the two germline ends. Germline loops: CDR1 SGHTA, CDR2 FQGNSA. The CDR3 DNA reads TGTGCCAGCAGCTTTCGGGACTGGGAAAACATTCAGTACTTC. This codes for CASSFRDWENIQYF.

The gene calls are TRBV10-3 and TRBJ2-5; D possibly corresponds to TRBD2 (7 bases). The germline CDR1 and CDR2 sequences are ENHRY and SYGVKD. CDR3 length: 12 residues. The ends were cut back, 8 bases at V and 5 bases at J, with 12 bases in the middle. The CDR3 region has the DNA TGTGCCATCGCGGGGGCGGGGGAGACCCAGTACTTC. It yields the protein CAIAGAGETQYF.

The J gene is TRBJ2-5, the V gene TRBV5-8; 14 bases are a match to TRBD2. The germline CDR1 and CDR2 sequences are SGHTS and YDEGEE. V lost 3 bases to trimming and J lost 4 bases; unmatched junction nucleotides: 8. The CDR3 has 17 residues. The CDR3 bases are TGTGCCAGCAGCTCCGGGACTAGCGGGGGCCCCGGAGAGACCCAGTACTTC. Translation gives CASSSGTSGGPGETQYF.

The chain links TRBV7-3 to TRBJ2-2, with 8 positions matching TRBD1. The length of the CDR3 is 16 residues. V dropped 5 bases and J dropped 6; count of bases not matched to a gene: 11. The germline V gene encodes CDR1 SGHTA and CDR2 FQGTGA. This CDR3 is CASSLVTGGRAGELFF. CDR3 DNA sequence: TGTGCCAGCAGCCTCGTAACAGGGGGAAGGGCCGGGGAGCTGTTTTTT.

The chain is built from TRBV4-3 and TRBJ1-3; a weak D match, TRBD1 (5 bases). With 4 bases removed from V and 2 bases from J, the gap between germline ends came to 12 bases. This CDR3 comprises 15 residues. Germline CDR1 and CDR2: LGHNA and YSLEER. The CDR3 bases are TGCGCCAGCAGCCTATTCAGGGTAGCTGGAAACACCATATATTTT. It specifies CASSLFRVAGNTIYF.

V usage is TRBV5-1 and J usage is TRBJ2-3; 9 bases line up with TRBD1. The CDR3 length is 15 residues. J gave up 3 bases and V 4 bases, and 6 bases lay outside the gene matches. Germline CDR1 is SGHRS and CDR2 is YFSETQ. CDR3 in DNA: TGCGCCAGCAGCCCCCAAGGACAGGGGACAGATACGCAGTATTTT. This translates into CASSPQGQGTDTQYF.

J is TRBJ1-6 and V is TRBV5-1, with D perhaps TRBD1 (6 bases). The V end lost 4 bases, the J end lost 7 bases, and 12 bases lay between the germline ends. CDR3 size: 14 residues. CDR1 is SGHRS and CDR2 is YFSETQ in the germline V gene. The CDR3 coding sequence is TGCGCCAGCAGCGATGGACAGAGAAATTCACCCCTCCACTTT. Translation: CASSDGQRNSPLHF.

CDR3 sequence reads: CASSPNRDTDTQYF. The CDR3 DNA reads TGTGCCAGCTCACCGAACCGAGACACAGATACGCAGTATTTT. The gene calls are TRBV18 and TRBJ2-3; no reliable D call. The CDR3 contains 14 residues. CDR1 is KGHSH and CDR2 is LQKENI in the germline V gene. V lost 3 bases to trimming and J lost 2 bases, with 9 bases between them.

The genes are TRBV4-2 and TRBJ2-2, with TRBD2 matching over 8 bases. Germline V lookup: CDR1 LGHNA, CDR2 YNFKEQ. The CDR3 totals 15 residues. Trimming cost V 0 bases and J 5 bases; bases outside gene matches: 2. The CDR3 here is CASSQEAGDTGELFF. CDR3 DNA: TGTGCCAGCAGCCAAGAAGCGGGAGATACCGGGGAGCTGTTTTTT.

The chain links TRBV2 to TRBJ2-7, with 13 bases identical to TRBD2. J lost 4 bases, V lost 4 bases, and 7 bases had no gene match. Per the germline V gene, CDR1 is SNHLY and CDR2 is FYNNEI. The CDR3 spans 16 residues. The CDR3 here is CASSVWSGLAGYEQYF. The CDR3 DNA reads TGTGCCAGCAGTGTCTGGTCGGGACTAGCGGGATACGAGCAGTACTTC.

The rearrangement links TRBV4-2 to TRBJ2-1; D unresolved. Trimming took 0 bases from V and 12 from J, leaving 15 bases between them. The germline gives CDR1 LGHNA, CDR2 YNFKEQ. The CDR3 sequence is 14 residues long. The CDR3 spells CASSQDLSALGQFF. CDR3 nucleotide sequence: TGTGCCAGCAGCCAAGATTTATCGGCTCTAGGGCAGTTCTTC.

V gene TRBV5-1 combines with J gene TRBJ2-3, with D perhaps matching TRBD2 (6 bases). The CDR3 spans 17 residues. CDR1 and CDR2 (germline): SGHRS, YFSETQ. V lost 0 bases and J 3 bases, leaving 17 bases between the germline ends. The CDR3 region is CASSLVMTGGLTDTQYF. CDR3 DNA: TGCGCCAGCAGCTTGGTGATGACTGGGGGACTTACAGATACGCAGTATTTT.

The chain carries TRBV19 and TRBJ1-6, with 7 nucleotides matching TRBD1. Germline lookup yields CDR1 LNHDA and CDR2 SQIVND (reference sequence). The CDR3 is 15 amino acids. V shed 3 bases, J shed 11 bases, and the junction held 10 bases outside the gene matches. The CDR3 coding sequence is TGTGCCAGTAGTATCTCCCACACGACAGGGACACCCCTCCACTTT. Its translation: CASSISHTTGTPLHF.

The chain uses TRBV29-1 and TRBJ2-2, with D uncertain. Trimming shortened V by 5 bases and J by 0 bases, and 10 bases separated the two germline ends. Germline-derived CDR1 and CDR2 are SQVTM and ANQGSEA. This CDR3 comprises 14 residues. CDR3 sequence reads: CSVLSKANTGELFF. In nucleotides, the CDR3 is TGCAGCGTTCTATCCAAAGCGAACACCGGGGAGCTGTTTTTT.